The table lists the clone carrying this T cell receptor (beta chain) with a few counts. Its antigen is currently unknown. The CDR3 sequence is 16 residues long. Per the germline V gene, CDR1 is SGHVS and CDR2 is FNYEAQ. V lost 1 base and J lost 5, with 17 bases in between. The data derive from a study of T cell repertoires in cytomegalovirus infection. Overall study context: Recently identified HLA-C-restricted CMV epitopes and well-studied HLA-B-restricted CMV epitopes were used by the study. CMV infection and matching HLA type were both indicated by public TCR beta signatures.

Each CDR3 protein gets one entry after TCRdb re-called the reads with MiXCR. The table has hundreds of thousands of distinct CDR3 sequences, around a third seen once. Overall study findings and caveats: It was HLA-C-restricted CMV-specific TCR beta clonotypes that dominated the response ex vivo. Summed public TCR beta family frequency identified CMV carriers bearing the relevant HLA.

Sequences were derived from cultured CD8+ T cells from PBMCs, sampled from culture after CMV antigen stimulation. The gene calls are TRBV7-6 and TRBJ2-5; D remains unclear. This TCR derives from a human donor in good health (CMV status not recorded). Some clones in this sample may be carry-over from other donors' samples. The CDR3 region is CASSLVRKDLRETQYF. The CDR3 coding sequence is TGTGCCAGCAGCTTAGTTAGGAAGGACCTGCGGGAGACCCAGTACTTC.